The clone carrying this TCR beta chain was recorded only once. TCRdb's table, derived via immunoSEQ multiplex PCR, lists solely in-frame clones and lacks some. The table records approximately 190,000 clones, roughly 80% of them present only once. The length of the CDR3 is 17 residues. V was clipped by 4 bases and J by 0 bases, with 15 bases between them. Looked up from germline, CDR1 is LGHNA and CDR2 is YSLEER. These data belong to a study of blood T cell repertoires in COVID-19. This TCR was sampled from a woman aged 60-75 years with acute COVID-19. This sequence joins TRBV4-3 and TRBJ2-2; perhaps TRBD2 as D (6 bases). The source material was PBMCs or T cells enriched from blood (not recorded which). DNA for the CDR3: TGCGCCAGCAGCCCGGAGGCGTGGGGGGCGAACACCGGGGAGCTGTTTTTT. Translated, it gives CASSPEAWGANTGELFF.